Given below is one T cell receptor beta chain in context. Its target is unknown. Germline V CDR1 and CDR2: MDHEN, SYDVKM. CDR3 length: 14 amino acids. V was clipped by 6 bases and J by 0 bases, with 10 bases between them. These data are taken from a study of radiotherapy plus CTLA-4 blockade in lung cancer. Findings and limits, study-wide: The best predictor of response was reported to be early blood T cell clone dynamics, with interferon-beta. Blood saw expansion of tumor-derived TCR clones after radiotherapy plus ipilimumab.

Data came from immunoSEQ multiplex PCR; TCRdb stores just in-frame clones and leaves some out. Of about 100,000 clones in the sample, 83% were seen once. The study gave focal radiation plus ipilimumab CTLA-4 blockade to patients with chemo-refractory metastatic non-small-cell lung cancer. The J gene is TRBJ2-3, the V gene TRBV28; D unresolved. This material consisted of peripheral blood, taken from a patient treated with radiotherapy plus ipilimumab. This TCR derives from a human donor with non-small cell lung cancer who had stable disease on radiotherapy plus ipilimumab. The CDR3 spells CASSLTKSTDTQYF. Here the CDR3 DNA reads TGTGCCAGCAGCCTGACAAAAAGCACAGATACGCAGTATTTT.